This T cell receptor (beta chain) was found in a study of T cell responses to AZD1222 COVID-19 vaccine. Study-wide points: Close to half of spike-specific TCRs reportedly recognize unmutated variant regions. Only after the peak T cell response were repertoires sampled. Baseline testing showed seropositivity in only six AZD1222 recipients.

Some clones are missing from TCRdb's copy, which holds only in-frame ones; the method was immunoSEQ multiplex PCR. Among 120,000 to 150,000 clones listed, around 94% were seen once. Pooled in the analysis were second doses at about 4 or about 12 weeks. Germline CDR1 and CDR2: SGHRS and YFSETQ. V was trimmed by 3 bases and J by 2 bases, leaving 11 bases between them. The length of the CDR3 is 14 residues. As concerns this clone: Its target is not known.

The sample in question was peripheral blood, obtained 28 days after the second AZD1222 dose. The receptor was derived from an adult who received the AZD1222 COVID-19 vaccine. The chain uses TRBV5-1 and TRBJ1-1, with no clear D. The CDR3 DNA reads as TGCGCCAGCAGCTCGCAAGGACCAAACACTGAAGCTTTCTTT. Residues: CASSSQGPNTEAFF.